One and the same sample provided the 28 T cell receptor beta chains below, sequenced in a study of tumor-infiltrating lymphocytes in localized non-small cell lung cancer. Sequencing used immunoSEQ multiplex PCR; TCRdb keeps in-frame clones, though not all of them. The table records around 15,000 clones, around 82% of them present only once. Specimen: uninvolved lung tissue not adjacent to the tumor. All receptors come from a human donor with non-small cell lung cancer.

The chain couples TRBV5-1 to TRBJ2-5; 10 bases are shared with TRBD1. The CDR3 has 16 amino acids. V was pared by 0 bases and J by 5 bases, with 7 bases of the junction left unmatched. Per the germline V gene, CDR1 is SGHRS and CDR2 is YFSETQ. CDR3 DNA: TGCGCCAGCAGCTTGGGCACTGGACAGGGGGAGGAGACCCAGTACTTC. This encodes CASSLGTGQGEETQYF.

The chain employs TRBV9 and TRBJ2-7; the D gene is possibly TRBD2 (5 bases). The CDR3 sequence is 14 residues long. V lost 1 base, J lost 0 bases, and 8 bases lay in between. CDR1 is SGDLS, CDR2 YYNGEE, per germline. The DNA for the CDR3 is TGTGCCAGCAGCGTAATAGCGAGCTCCTACGAGCAGTACTTC. It codes for CASSVIASSYEQYF.

The chain couples TRBV12-5 to TRBJ1-3; D not certain. Trimming stripped 3 bases from V and 0 bases from J, with 9 bases between. The V gene's germline CDR1 is LGHNT and CDR2 FRNRAP. The CDR3 consists of 15 residues. The CDR3 coding sequence is TGTGCTAGTGGTTTCGGGCGCCTCTCTGGAAACACCATATATTTT. Its translation is CASGFGRLSGNTIYF.

V and J are TRBV11-2 and TRBJ2-7; D gene ambiguous. The V end was cut by 1 base, the J end by 0 bases, with 7 bases between. This CDR3 comprises 14 residues. The germline V gene has CDR1 SGHAT and CDR2 FQNNGV. The CDR3 DNA is TGTGCCAGCAGCTTAGGGGCCAGCTCCTACGAGCAGTACTTC. It translates to CASSLGASSYEQYF.

J is TRBJ2-7 and V is TRBV2; 7 bases align to TRBD1. CDR3 size: 13 residues. The germline V gene encodes CDR1 SNHLY and CDR2 FYNNEI. V lost 6 bases and J lost 4; bases outside the gene matches: 6. Written as DNA, the CDR3 is TGTGCCAGCAGGTTATCACAGGGGTACGAGCAGTACTTC. This encodes CASRLSQGYEQYF.

The J gene is TRBJ1-1, the V gene TRBV5-1, with 9 bases lining up with TRBD1. CDR1 and CDR2 from the germline V gene are SGHRS and YFSETQ. The V gene end was trimmed by 4 bases and the J gene end by 4 bases; junction bases not matched to a gene: 11. There are 16 residues in the CDR3. CDR3 protein: CASSPRTGASGTEAFF. The DNA of the CDR3 is TGCGCCAGCAGCCCCCGGACAGGGGCCTCCGGCACTGAAGCTTTCTTT. Complete variable domain (other parts from reference TRBV5-1 and TRBJ1-1): KAGVTQTPRYLIKTRGQQVTLSCSPISGHRSVSWYQQTPGQGLQFLFEYFSETQRNKGNFPGRFSGRQFSNSRSEMNVSTLELGDSALYLCASSPRTGASGTEAFFGQGTRLTVV.

Within the sample, this clone is large. This chain connects TRBV9 to TRBJ2-1, with 7 bases identical to TRBD2. The CDR3 loop spans 15 amino acids. Germline-derived CDR1 and CDR2 are SGDLS and YYNGEE. After removal of 2 bases from V and 0 bases from J, the junction contained 2 bases not matched to a gene. The CDR3 DNA sequence: TGTGCCAGCAGCGTCACTAGCGACTCCTACAATGAGCAGTTCTTC. Translating gives CASSVTSDSYNEQFF.

The chain carries TRBV9 and TRBJ2-7; D is ambiguous. Germline V gene lookup returns CDR1 SGDLS and CDR2 YYNGEE. The CDR3 loop spans 14 amino acids. Trimming removed 2 bases from V and 5 bases from J, with 14 bases in between. CDR3 DNA: TGTGCCAGCAGCGTTTCCCTCTCGCCGGACGAGCAGTACTTC. Translated: CASSVSLSPDEQYF.

V is TRBV19 and J is TRBJ1-5; possibly TRBD1 for D (5 bases). This CDR3 region has 13 residues. CDR1 is LNHDA and CDR2 is SQIVND in the germline V gene (reference sequence). Between the trimmed V and J ends, which lost 0 bases and 6 bases, there was a span of 6 bases. DNA of the CDR3: TGTGCCAGTAGTATAGACAGGGCTCAGCCCCAGCATTTT. Protein: CASSIDRAQPQHF.

The chain recombines TRBV7-7 with TRBJ2-2; 7 nucleotides agree with TRBD1. This CDR3 comprises 15 residues. V lost 5 bases and J lost 7; bases outside the gene matches: 10. In germline, CDR1 is SSHAT, CDR2 FNYEAQ (reference sequence). CDR3 DNA: TGTGCCAGCAGCCCTCGACAGGGAACGGTCGGGGAGCTGTTTTTT. This translates into CASSPRQGTVGELFF.

The CDR3 here is CASSQSFKFHGGVETQYF. The DNA for the CDR3 is TGCGCCAGCAGTCAATCATTTAAGTTTCACGGGGGGGTAGAGACCCAGTACTTC. The gene calls are TRBV23-1 and TRBJ2-5, with TRBD2 matching over 8 bases. TRBV23-1 belongs to the ORF category, with a function that is uncertain. This CDR3 contains 18 residues. The junction had 13 bases not matched to a gene; V was cut back by 0 bases and J by 4 bases.

This rearrangement joins TRBV6-6 to TRBJ2-5; 8 nucleotides agree with TRBD1. CDR3 size: 15 residues. Germline-derived CDR1 and CDR2 are MNHNY and SVGAGI (reference sequence). J gave up 3 bases and V 4 bases, and 7 bases lay outside the gene matches. The CDR3 is CASSFIGQGEETQYF. CDR3 nucleotides: TGTGCCAGCAGTTTCATTGGACAGGGAGAAGAGACCCAGTACTTC.

This sequence joins TRBV10-1 and TRBJ2-5, with D uncertain. Deletions cut 4 bases from V and 2 bases from J, with 17 bases between. Looked up from germline, CDR1 is WNHNN and CDR2 is SYGVQD (reference sequence). CDR3 length equals 16 residues. The CDR3 reads CASSGGWAVRQETQYF. CDR3 DNA: TGCGCCAGCAGTGGGGGATGGGCGGTCCGGCAAGAGACCCAGTACTTC.

The gene calls are TRBV29-1 and TRBJ2-7, with D maybe TRBD1 (6 bases). The germline V gene encodes CDR1 SQVTM and CDR2 ANQGSEA. The V end lost 4 bases, the J end lost 9 bases, and 13 bases lay between the germline ends. The CDR3 has 11 residues. In DNA, the CDR3 is TGCAGCGTTGGGGACACTCCAGGGCAGTACTTC. Its protein product is CSVGDTPGQYF.

CDR3 region: CASSLGPAINTEAFF. CDR3 DNA: TGTGCCAGCAGCTTAGGGCCAGCGATAAACACTGAAGCTTTCTTT. The rearrangement uses TRBV7-9 and TRBJ1-1; D gene uncertain. Trimming removed 1 base at V and 2 bases at J, with 11 bases between. Germline V gene sequence: CDR1 SEHNR, CDR2 FQNEAQ (reference sequence). CDR3 size: 15 residues.

The chain uses TRBV5-1 and TRBJ1-5; unclear D gene. CDR1 and CDR2 (germline): SGHRS, YFSETQ. The CDR3 is 14 residues long. The V end lost 0 bases, the J end lost 3 bases, and 7 bases lay between the germline ends. The CDR3 spells CASSLGVNNQPQHF. Written as DNA, the CDR3 is TGCGCCAGCAGCTTGGGGGTGAACAATCAGCCCCAGCATTTT.

This clone was counted a few times. The chain joins TRBV29-1 to TRBJ1-1; 7 nucleotides align to TRBD1. J gave up 6 bases and V 1 base, and 5 bases lay outside the gene matches. The CDR3 covers 13 residues. Germline CDR1 SQVTM, CDR2 ANQGSEA. The CDR3 loop reads CSVEVIQGAEAFF. The CDR3, as DNA: TGCAGCGTTGAAGTCATCCAGGGGGCTGAAGCTTTCTTT.

The chain has TRBV2 and TRBJ2-5, with 7 bases identical to TRBD2. Germline trimming cut 0 bases from V and 3 bases from J; bases unmatched to any gene: 7. This CDR3 is built from 16 residues. CDR1 SNHLY and CDR2 FYNNEI come from the germline V gene. The CDR3 reads CASSEALRAGEETQYF. DNA for the CDR3: TGTGCCAGCAGTGAAGCGCTTCGGGCGGGGGAAGAGACCCAGTACTTC.

This chain links TRBV30 with TRBJ2-5; TRBD1 aligns across 9 bases. The CDR3 totals 14 residues. CDR1 GTSNPN and CDR2 SVGIG come from the germline V gene (reference sequence). V shed 2 bases and J 4 bases; nucleotides not matched to a gene: 5. The CDR3 sequence: CAWSKGTGLETQYF. The CDR3 nucleotides are TGTGCCTGGAGTAAGGGGACAGGGCTAGAGACCCAGTACTTC.

This clone was counted between two and nine times. The chain uses TRBV5-4 and TRBJ2-1; 8 nucleotides line up with TRBD2. This CDR3 spans 15 amino acids. Trimming took 1 base from V and 8 from J; bases not matched to a gene: 8. The germline V gene has CDR1 SGHNT and CDR2 YYREEE (reference sequence). The CDR3 nucleotides read TGTGCCAGCAGCTTGAGCGCGGGAGGAGGCGATGAGCAGTTCTTC. This gives the protein CASSLSAGGGDEQFF.

The count of this clone is one. This chain uses TRBV19 with TRBJ2-5; D ambiguous. There are 12 residues in the CDR3. CDR1 is LNHDA, CDR2 SQIVND, per germline (reference sequence). V lost 0 bases to trimming and J lost 5 bases, with 4 bases between them. This CDR3 is CASSIDRETQYF. The CDR3 DNA is TGTGCCAGTAGTATAGATCGGGAGACCCAGTACTTC.

This clone has a handful of counts. The chain carries TRBV11-2 and TRBJ1-2; the D is unclear. The CDR3 extends over 15 amino acids. Germline V gene sequence: CDR1 SGHAT, CDR2 FQNNGV. Trimming cost V 1 base and J 0 bases, with 9 bases left between them. The CDR3 sequence: CASSLVAQANYGYTF. In nucleotides, the CDR3 is TGTGCCAGCAGCTTAGTAGCACAAGCTAACTATGGCTACACCTTC.

J is TRBJ2-1 and V is TRBV5-1, with no clear D. The CDR3 is 14 amino acids. The germline gives CDR1 SGHRS, CDR2 YFSETQ. Trimming removed 0 bases from V and 0 bases from J, with 4 bases in between. DNA for the CDR3: TGCGCCAGCAGCTTGGACATCTCCTACAATGAGCAGTTCTTC. It codes for CASSLDISYNEQFF.

The genes are TRBV7-9 and TRBJ2-7; 16 bases are a match to TRBD2. Germline values: CDR1 SEHNR, CDR2 FQNEAQ (reference sequence). The CDR3 loop spans 18 amino acids. After removal of 4 bases from V and 5 bases from J, the junction contained 11 bases not matched to a gene. CDR3 amino acids: CASSSGTSGRASGDEQYF. In DNA, the CDR3 is TGTGCCAGCAGCTCCGGGACTAGCGGGAGGGCAAGTGGGGACGAGCAGTACTTC. The full variable domain, in which reference TRBV7-9 and TRBJ2-7 provide the parts outside the CDR3, is DTGVSQNPRHKITKRGQNVTFRCDPISEHNRLYWYRQTLGQGPEFLTYFQNEAQLEKSRLLSDRFSAERPKGSFSTLEIQRTEQGDSAMYLCASSSGTSGRASGDEQYFGPGTRLTVT.

This chain uses TRBV19 with TRBJ1-1; D uncertain. CDR3 length: 14 residues. V dropped 7 bases and J dropped 9 bases, with 21 bases sitting between them. From germline, CDR1 is LNHDA and CDR2 SQIVND (reference sequence). The CDR3 DNA is TGTGCCAGTACCATCCGAGAGACCCCGGGGAAAGCTTTCTTT. This sequence encodes CASTIRETPGKAFF.

The rearrangement links TRBV7-9 to TRBJ1-2; D perhaps matches TRBD1 (5 bases). CDR1 is SEHNR and CDR2 is FQNEAQ in the germline V gene (reference sequence). Trimming pared 10 bases from V and 13 bases from J, leaving 28 bases between. The length of the CDR3 is 14 residues. The CDR3 DNA reads TGTGCCACCCGTAATCTATCGGATAGGGGCTGGCCCACCTTC. It translates to CATRNLSDRGWPTF.

The J gene is TRBJ2-7, the V gene TRBV28, with TRBD1 as a possible D gene (6 bases). The ends were cut back, 4 bases at V and 1 base at J, with 8 bases in the middle. This CDR3 comprises 13 residues. Germline loops: CDR1 MDHEN, CDR2 SYDVKM. The CDR3 nucleotides are TGTGCCAGCAGTTACAGGGAATCCTACGAGCAGTACTTC. This codes for CASSYRESYEQYF.

This sequence joins TRBV10-3 and TRBJ2-3, with 8 bases that match TRBD2. V was clipped by 7 bases and J by 4 bases; unmatched bases: 10. Germline V gives CDR1 ENHRY, CDR2 SYGVKD. This CDR3 spans 15 amino acids. CDR3 residues: CAINPSGSGADTQYF. The CDR3 bases are TGTGCCATCAACCCGAGCGGGAGTGGTGCAGATACGCAGTATTTT.